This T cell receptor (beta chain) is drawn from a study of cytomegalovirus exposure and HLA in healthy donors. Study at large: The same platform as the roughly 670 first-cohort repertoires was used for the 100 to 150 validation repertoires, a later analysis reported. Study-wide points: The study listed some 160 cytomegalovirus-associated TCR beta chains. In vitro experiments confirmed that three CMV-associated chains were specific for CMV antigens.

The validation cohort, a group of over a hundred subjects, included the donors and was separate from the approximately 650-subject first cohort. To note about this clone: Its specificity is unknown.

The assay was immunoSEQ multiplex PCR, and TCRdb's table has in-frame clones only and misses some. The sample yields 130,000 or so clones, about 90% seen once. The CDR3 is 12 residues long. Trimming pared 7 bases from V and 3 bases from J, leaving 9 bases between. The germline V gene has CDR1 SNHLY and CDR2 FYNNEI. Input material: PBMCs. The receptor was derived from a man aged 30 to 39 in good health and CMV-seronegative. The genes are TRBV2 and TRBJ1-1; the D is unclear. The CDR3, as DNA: TGTGCCAGCACCGTGCGGGACACTGAAGCTTTCTTT. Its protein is CASTVRDTEAFF. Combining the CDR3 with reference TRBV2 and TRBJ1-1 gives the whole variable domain EPEVTQTPSHQVTQMGQEVILRCVPISNHLYFYWYRQILGQKVEFLVSFYNNEISEKSEIFDDQFSVERPDGSNFTLKIRSTKLEDSAMYFCASTVRDTEAFFGQGTRLTVV.